This is a list of T cell receptor beta chains from one sample in a study of low-dose radiotherapy and immunotherapy resistance in tumors. TCRdb re-analysed the reads in MiXCR, keeping a single row per CDR3 protein. Among about 50,000 distinct CDR3 sequences listed, approximately 12% were seen once. Specimen: PBMCs, collected before treatment. Every receptor here comes from a female donor with ovarian cancer. Each CDR3 is given without its conserved first and last residue. Each record gives: CDR3 length, V gene, D gene, CDR3 protein. The D gene is left open where the match is weak.

>15|TRBV12-3/TRBV12-4|TRBD2
ASSLSSSGIGHNEQF
>13|TRBV7-2|-
ASSLGGQAHYGYT
>12|TRBV20-1|-
SARDPDRTYEQY
>13|TRBV6-1|-
ASSEVEGSTDTQY
>12|TRBV6-1|TRBD2
ASSVEREAYEQY
>11|TRBV29-1|-
SVVDWLGNEQF
>11|TRBV12-3/TRBV12-4|-
ASSQGLDQPQH
>11|TRBV4-2|-
ASSQVGANVLT
>12|TRBV5-8|TRBD1
ASSPWDSYNEQF
>10|TRBV30|TRBD1
AWNRGSYEQY
>16|TRBV24-1|-
ATSDGVAVGSSYNEQF
>13|TRBV11-3|TRBD2
ASSPLAGGFDEQF
>11|TRBV29-1|TRBD1
SVATGAWTEAF
>15|TRBV7-2|TRBD1
ASSSGAPGTGTEKLF
>10|TRBV30|-
AWGILAIEQF
>14|TRBV5-4|TRBD2
ASSFSGGAGTDTQY
>11|TRBV19|-
ASSLGVGETQY
>13|TRBV20-1|-
SALPGRGSTDTQY
>13|TRBV5-1|TRBD1
ASSLGGTDGQPQH
>12|TRBV10-3|-
AISGGKDTGELF
>14|TRBV6-1|TRBD1
ASSRGAGGDRQPQH
>13|TRBV30|-
AWSGSGPLTDTQY